This T cell receptor (beta chain) emerged from a study of neurological immune-mediated disorders. cDNA was made by 5'RACE with 10-nucleotide random UMIs. TCRdb analysed the 5' RACE reads with MiXCR anew, one entry per CDR3 protein. The sample carries more than 70,000 distinct CDR3 sequences, roughly 10% recorded once. This clonotype was picked up many times. Its specificity is unknown. Trimming left V 4 bases short and J 2 bases short, with 18 bases between. From germline, CDR1 is SGHAT and CDR2 FQDESV (reference sequence). The CDR3 extends over 17 amino acids. Whole-study findings and limits: Whereas HTLV-1-associated myelopathy showed the most TCR clonal expansion, multiple sclerosis showed the least, with levels below those of healthy controls.

Time point indicated: longitudinal time-point 1 (baseline). The study drew its healthy controls from blood bank volunteers in Maryland, USA. 2 million unsorted PBMCs were stored in RNAlater at -80 °C before RNA extraction. The sequenced material came from PBMCs. The genes are TRBV11-1 and TRBJ2-1; D remains ambiguous. The receptor was derived from a man younger than 40 in good health. The CDR3 DNA is TGTGCCAGCAGCTCCGAACGGGCAGCCTTGACCTACAATGAGCAGTTCTTC. It yields the protein CASSSERAALTYNEQFF.